Each of the 18 T cell receptor beta chains below was sequenced from the same sample in a study of human T cells and chemical hapten exposure. The time point was: patch test 1, 2 weeks after DPC sensitization. The treatment was: therapeutic diphenylcyclopropenone sensitization with weekly scalp DPC. TCRdb reprocessed the RACE reads via MiXCR and lists one record per CDR3 protein. The sample holds around 300,000 distinct CDR3 sequences, approximately 6.3% seen once. The source material was whole blood, sampled in connection with sensitization to the hapten diphenylcyclopropenone (DPC). Receptors were obtained from a woman aged 18-29 years with alopecia areata. Some clones in this sample may be carry-over from other donors' samples.

In its sample, this clonotype was seen a few times. The chain combines TRBV6-5 with TRBJ2-5; 9 positions agree with TRBD2. The CDR3 totals 15 residues. Trimming cost V 4 bases and J 5 bases; bases outside gene matches: 8. Germline loops: CDR1 MNHEY, CDR2 SVGAGI. This CDR3 is CASSSTDLAGETQYF. The CDR3 DNA is TGTGCCAGCAGTTCAACAGATCTAGCGGGGGAGACCCAGTACTTC.

In this sample, this clonotype turned up many times. The rearrangement uses TRBV6-5 and TRBJ1-5; D might be TRBD1 (5 bases). CDR1 is MNHEY, CDR2 SVGAGI, per germline. Trimming cost V 2 bases and J 4 bases, with 6 bases left between them. The CDR3 totals 13 residues. CDR3 in amino acids: CASSYGGNQPQHF. As DNA, the CDR3 is TGTGCCAGCAGTTACGGGGGGAATCAGCCCCAGCATTTT.

This clonotype showed up many times. The rearrangement uses TRBV7-2 and TRBJ1-5; 9 bases align to TRBD1. V shed 4 bases, J shed 7 bases, and the junction held 14 bases outside the gene matches. The CDR3 covers 17 residues. CDR1 SGHTA and CDR2 FQGNSA come from the germline V gene. CDR3 amino acids: CASSSNPGTGRRQPQHF. CDR3 DNA: TGTGCCAGCAGCTCTAACCCCGGGACAGGGCGCAGGCAGCCCCAGCATTTT.

This clonotype appeared a few times. V gene TRBV7-2 combines with J gene TRBJ1-2, with a tentative D call TRBD1 (6 bases). Germline-derived CDR1 and CDR2 are SGHTA and FQGNSA. V shed 3 bases and J shed 4 bases, with 12 bases lying between them. The CDR3 has 14 residues. The CDR3 coding sequence is TGTGCCAGCAGCTTTGGGGGCTATGGCTATGGCTACACCTTC. It is translated as CASSFGGYGYGYTF.

The sample holds a few counts of this clonotype. The rearrangement links TRBV27 to TRBJ1-1, with 7 bases aligning to TRBD1. V was clipped by 5 bases and J by 3 bases; unmatched bases: 18. The CDR3 contains 18 residues. CDR1 and CDR2 from the germline V gene are MNHEY and SMNVEV (reference sequence). In DNA, the CDR3 is TGTGCCAGCAGTCGTCAATTCCAAACAACAACAGGGGACACTGAAGCTTTCTTT. It translates to CASSRQFQTTTGDTEAFF.

This clonotype was seen a handful of times. The CDR3 spells CASSVWGDSNQPQHF. As DNA, the CDR3 is TGTGCCAGCAGCGTATGGGGAGATAGCAATCAGCCCCAGCATTTT. V and J are TRBV9 and TRBJ1-5; D unclear. Trimming cost V 1 base and J 0 bases, with 8 bases left between them. This CDR3 has 15 residues. Per the germline V gene, CDR1 is SGDLS and CDR2 is YYNGEE. The full variable domain, its missing parts supplied by reference TRBV9 and TRBJ1-5, is DSGVTQTPKHLITATGQRVTLRCSPRSGDLSVYWYQQSLDQGLQFLIQYYNGEERAKGNILERFSAQQFPDLHSELNLSSLELGDSALYFCASSVWGDSNQPQHFGDGTRLSIL.

The table lists this clonotype with many counts. The CDR3 DNA is TGTGCCAGCAGTGGACTAGCGGGGAGTTACAATGAGCAGTTCTTC. Translation gives CASSGLAGSYNEQFF. This chain connects TRBV2 to TRBJ2-1, with 11 bases identical to TRBD2. Germline trimming cut 4 bases from V and 4 bases from J; bases unmatched to any gene: 3. This CDR3 spans 15 amino acids. Germline-derived CDR1 and CDR2 are SNHLY and FYNNEI.

The chain employs TRBV6-2 or TRBV6-3 and TRBJ1-6; D is undetermined. This CDR3 comprises 15 residues. CDR1 MNHEY and CDR2 SVGEGT come from the germline V gene. Trimming took off 2 bases at V and 6 bases at J, with 11 bases between the two ends. Written as DNA, the CDR3 is TGTGCCAGCAGTTACCCCTCAACAGTTAATTCACCCCTCCACTTT. It codes for CASSYPSTVNSPLHF.

This clonotype was recorded a few times. The chain couples TRBV29-1 to TRBJ1-6, with D perhaps matching TRBD1 (6 bases). Trimming removed 4 bases from V and 9 bases from J, with 13 bases in between. This CDR3 is 13 amino acids long. Per germline, CDR1 SQVTM and CDR2 ANQGSEA. CDR3 residues: CSVAQGKGSPLHF. The DNA for the CDR3 is TGCAGCGTTGCGCAGGGGAAGGGTTCACCCCTCCACTTT.

This clonotype was seen many times. CDR3 sequence: CASSPRPGVAYEQYF. CDR3 nucleotide sequence: TGCGCCAGCAGCCCGAGACCGGGTGTTGCCTACGAGCAGTACTTC. The chain has TRBV5-1 and TRBJ2-7; D gene unclear. From germline, CDR1 is SGHRS and CDR2 YFSETQ. Trimming pared 4 bases from V and 2 bases from J, leaving 16 bases between. This CDR3 has 15 amino acids.

The chain employs TRBV4-1 and TRBJ1-3; D gene uncertain. This CDR3 is 13 amino acids long. The germline V and J ends were trimmed by 1 base and 5 bases, with 6 bases remaining between them. The germline V gene encodes CDR1 MGHRA and CDR2 YSYEKL. This chain's CDR3 is CASSQARRNTIYF. Written as DNA, the CDR3 is TGCGCCAGCAGCCAAGCTCGAAGAAACACCATATATTTT.

J is TRBJ1-6 and V is TRBV6-5, with D uncertain. Trimming took 7 bases from V and 3 from J, leaving 4 bases between them. CDR1 and CDR2 (germline): MNHEY, SVGAGI. This CDR3 has 12 residues. The CDR3 sequence is CASNNYNSPLHF. CDR3 DNA sequence: TGTGCCAGCAATAACTATAATTCACCCCTCCACTTT.

This clonotype was seen at least ten times. The chain recombines TRBV7-6 with TRBJ2-2; no reliable D call. V shed 3 bases and J shed 7 bases, with 12 bases lying between them. The CDR3 runs 14 residues. The germline gives CDR1 SGHVS, CDR2 FNYEAQ. The CDR3 is CASSFEAEGGELFF. The DNA for the CDR3 is TGTGCCAGCAGCTTTGAGGCGGAAGGCGGGGAGCTGTTTTTT.

The chain carries TRBV12-3 or TRBV12-4 and TRBJ2-4; 7 bases agree with TRBD1. The ends lost 3 bases at V and 8 bases at J; junction bases unmatched: 1. This CDR3 spans 12 amino acids. CDR3 sequence: CASSFTGDIQYF. Written as DNA, the CDR3 is TGTGCCAGCAGTTTTACAGGGGACATTCAGTACTTC.

The table lists this clonotype with a few counts. The chain joins TRBV6-6 to TRBJ1-1, with D tentatively TRBD1 (5 bases). The CDR3 loop spans 13 amino acids. Trimming took off 11 bases at V and 2 bases at J, with 15 bases between the two ends. Germline V gene sequence: CDR1 MNHNY, CDR2 SVGAGI (reference sequence). The CDR3 region is CAGGPGSNTEAFF. The CDR3, as DNA: TGTGCCGGGGGTCCGGGGAGCAACACTGAAGCTTTCTTT.

The sample holds many counts of this clonotype. This chain uses TRBV2 with TRBJ2-4, with D tentatively TRBD1 or TRBD2 (5 bases each). The CDR3 loop spans 12 amino acids. Germline CDR1 SNHLY, CDR2 FYNNEI. V was cut by 8 bases and J by 8 bases, with 13 bases left in between. CDR3 sequence reads: CASLGDGDIQYF. The CDR3 DNA is TGTGCCAGCTTGGGGGACGGGGACATTCAGTACTTC.

This clonotype was recorded a few times. This chain joins TRBV6-6 and TRBJ2-7; perhaps D is TRBD1 or TRBD2 (5 bases each). The CDR3 is made up of 16 amino acids. Trimming removed 5 bases at V and 3 bases at J, with 20 bases between. The germline CDR1 and CDR2 sequences are MNHNY and SVGAGI (reference sequence). The CDR3 DNA sequence: TGTGCCAGCAGTAGGGCCATCAGGGACGGTCACTACGAGCAGTACTTC. The encoded protein is CASSRAIRDGHYEQYF.

The rearrangement uses TRBV9 and TRBJ2-2; TRBD1 agrees at 12 bases. Trimming cost V 4 bases and J 7 bases; bases outside gene matches: 8. Germline CDR1 reads SGDLS; CDR2 reads YYNGEE. The CDR3 totals 16 residues. CDR3 nucleotide sequence: TGTGCCAGCAGCACCACCGGGACAGGGGGCATCGGGGAGCTGTTTTTT. Residues: CASSTTGTGGIGELFF. Complete variable domain (other parts from reference TRBV9 and TRBJ2-2): DSGVTQTPKHLITATGQRVTLRCSPRSGDLSVYWYQQSLDQGLQFLIQYYNGEERAKGNILERFSAQQFPDLHSELNLSSLELGDSALYFCASSTTGTGGIGELFFGEGSRLTVL.